Listed here is a single T cell receptor beta chain. The data were obtained in a study of blood T cell repertoires in COVID-19. Overall study: The origin of the acute and convalescent COVID-19 samples was the United States, Italy and Spain.

Germline CDR1 is SGHVS and CDR2 is FNYEAQ. CDR3 size: 14 residues. J gave up 1 base and V 8 bases, and 8 bases lay outside the gene matches. The method was immunoSEQ multiplex PCR; TCRdb's version includes in-frame clones alone and lacks a portion of them. The sample records under 100,000 clones, 75% to 90% being singletons. The TCR comes from a male donor with acute or convalescent COVID-19. The material sequenced was peripheral blood. The rearrangement links TRBV7-6 to TRBJ2-7; 7 bases match TRBD1. CDR3 amino acids: CASSPGQPSYEQYF. The DNA of the CDR3 is TGTGCCAGCTCCCCGGGACAGCCATCCTACGAGCAGTACTTC.